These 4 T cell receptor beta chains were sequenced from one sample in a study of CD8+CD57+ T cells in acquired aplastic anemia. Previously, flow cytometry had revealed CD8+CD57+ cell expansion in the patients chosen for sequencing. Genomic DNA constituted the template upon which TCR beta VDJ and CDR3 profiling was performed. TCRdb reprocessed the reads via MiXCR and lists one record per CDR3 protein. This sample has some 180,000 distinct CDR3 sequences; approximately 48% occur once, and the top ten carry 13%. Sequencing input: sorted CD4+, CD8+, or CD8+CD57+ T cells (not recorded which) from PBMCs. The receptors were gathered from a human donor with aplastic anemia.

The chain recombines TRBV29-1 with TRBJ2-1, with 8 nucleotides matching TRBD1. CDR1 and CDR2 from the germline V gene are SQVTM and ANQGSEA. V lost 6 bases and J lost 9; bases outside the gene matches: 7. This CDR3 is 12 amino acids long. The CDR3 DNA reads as TGCAGCGTGAGACAGGGGACTCCTGAGCAGTTCTTC. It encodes CSVRQGTPEQFF.

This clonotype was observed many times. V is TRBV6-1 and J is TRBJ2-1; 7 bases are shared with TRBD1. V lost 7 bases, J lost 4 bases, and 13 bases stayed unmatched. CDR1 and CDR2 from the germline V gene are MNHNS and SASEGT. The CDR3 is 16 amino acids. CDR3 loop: CASTIRWDSKYNEQFF. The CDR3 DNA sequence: TGTGCCAGCACCATTAGGTGGGACAGTAAATACAATGAGCAGTTCTTC.

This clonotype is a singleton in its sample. The chain's CDR3 is CASSQDRGGRIDTQYF. Written as DNA, the CDR3 is TGCGCCAGCAGCCAAGATCGGGGAGGGAGGATAGATACGCAGTATTTT. The chain combines TRBV4-1 with TRBJ2-3; TRBD2 matches 7 bases. The CDR3 contains 16 residues. CDR1 and CDR2 (germline): MGHRA, YSYEKL. Germline trimming cut 0 bases from V and 5 bases from J; bases unmatched to any gene: 8.

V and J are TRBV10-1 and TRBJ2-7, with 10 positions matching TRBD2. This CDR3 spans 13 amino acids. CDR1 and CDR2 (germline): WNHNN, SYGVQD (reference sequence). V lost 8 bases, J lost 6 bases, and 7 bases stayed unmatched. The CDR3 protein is CASAKREGGEQYF. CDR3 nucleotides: TGCGCCAGCGCAAAGCGGGAGGGCGGCGAGCAGTACTTC.